This paragraph reports one T cell receptor beta chain. V lost 10 bases to trimming and J lost 8 bases; unmatched junction nucleotides: 21. In germline, CDR1 is SEHNR, CDR2 FQNEAQ (reference sequence). This CDR3 is 16 amino acids long. This specimen comes from a study of blood T cell repertoires in COVID-19. Study-wide background: Samples representing acute and convalescent COVID-19 were sourced from the United States, Italy and Spain. PBMCs, B-cell-depleted T cells, or T cells provided the cDNA or gDNA that made up the material.

As originally analysed: Amplifying reference gene primers gave estimates of nucleated cell counts. Sequencing was performed with immunoSEQ multiplex PCR; in TCRdb, only in-frame clones are kept and a portion is missing. That table is the source of V, J and clone size, and D and trimming were worked out from the DNA. The table has about 160,000 clones, over 85% seen once. What was sequenced was peripheral blood. V usage is TRBV7-9 and J usage is TRBJ1-2, with 8 bases that match TRBD1. The receptor was isolated from a woman aged 55-69 years with COVID-19, enrolled during active disease. CDR3 loop: CANTDSVASTGEGYTF. The CDR3 DNA reads TGTGCCAACACGGATAGTGTAGCTTCGACAGGGGAAGGCTACACCTTC. The full variable domain, with the rest looked up from reference TRBV7-9 and TRBJ1-2, is DTGVSQNPRHKITKRGQNVTFRCDPISEHNRLYWYRQTLGQGPEFLTYFQNEAQLEKSRLLSDRFSAERPKGSFSTLEIQRTEQGDSAMYLCANTDSVASTGEGYTFGSGTRLTVV.